The 21 T cell receptor beta chains in this list originate from one sample, sequenced in a study of human T cells and chemical hapten exposure. Via MiXCR, TCRdb re-called the RACE reads, giving one row per CDR3 protein. Of about 340,000 distinct CDR3 sequences listed, approximately 6.9% are singletons. Specified time point: patch test 1, 2 weeks after DPC sensitization. Regarding treatment: therapeutic diphenylcyclopropenone sensitization with weekly scalp DPC. The sequencing used whole blood, collected in connection with sensitization to the hapten diphenylcyclopropenone (DPC). Receptors were obtained from a woman younger than 30 with alopecia areata. Some clones in this sample may be carry-over from other donors' samples.

J is TRBJ2-3 and V is TRBV12-3 or TRBV12-4; unclear D gene. The CDR3 extends over 14 amino acids. V lost 1 base and J lost 4, with 9 bases in between. CDR3: CASSLDSHSDTQYF. CDR3 nucleotide sequence: TGTGCCAGCAGTTTAGACAGCCATTCAGATACGCAGTATTTT.

This clonotype was detected ten times or more. This chain connects TRBV5-1 to TRBJ2-7; TRBD1 aligns across 8 bases. Germline loops: CDR1 SGHRS, CDR2 YFSETQ. Germline trimming cut 4 bases from V and 0 bases from J; bases unmatched to any gene: 6. There are 15 residues in the CDR3. The CDR3 region has the DNA TGCGCCAGCAGCCCGGGACAGGAATTCTCCTACGAGCAGTACTTC. It translates to CASSPGQEFSYEQYF.

This clonotype was detected a few times. The rearrangement uses TRBV2 and TRBJ2-3; 13 bases are shared with TRBD2. Germline values: CDR1 SNHLY, CDR2 FYNNEI. V shed 9 bases and J 1 base; nucleotides not matched to a gene: 10. The CDR3 covers 17 residues. CDR3: CASTSGGAHWGTDTQYF. CDR3 nucleotides: TGTGCCAGTACTAGCGGGGGGGCTCACTGGGGCACAGATACGCAGTATTTT.

This clonotype was seen a few times. The rearrangement links TRBV5-1 to TRBJ1-6; D uncertain. The CDR3 consists of 14 residues. Germline lookup yields CDR1 SGHRS and CDR2 YFSETQ. V lost 2 bases and J lost 6, with 9 bases in between. The CDR3 here is CASSFPDINSPLHF. CDR3 sequence (DNA): TGCGCCAGCAGCTTCCCAGATATTAATTCACCCCTCCACTTT.

The CDR3 coding sequence is TGCAGTGCTGGCAAGGGCCCCCTAAACACCGGGGAGCTGTTTTTT. The encoded protein is CSAGKGPLNTGELFF. The genes are TRBV20-1 and TRBJ2-2; D is undetermined. CDR3 length: 15 amino acids. The germline V and J ends were trimmed by 5 bases and 2 bases, with 15 bases remaining between them. CDR1 is DFQATT, CDR2 SNEGSKA, per germline (reference sequence).

This clonotype occurred many times. The V and J genes are TRBV6-2 or TRBV6-3 and TRBJ2-6, with 9 bases matching TRBD1. Per germline, CDR1 MNHEY and CDR2 SVGEGT. The V segment lost 7 bases and the J segment 4 bases; nucleotides outside the gene matches: 5. The CDR3 runs 15 residues. CDR3 sequence (DNA): TGTGCCAGCAAAGGACAGGGGATCGGGGCCAACGTCCTGACTTTC. Translated, it gives CASKGQGIGANVLTF.

The chain joins TRBV10-3 to TRBJ2-7; 10 positions agree with TRBD1. CDR3 size: 15 residues. CDR1 and CDR2 (germline): ENHRY, SYGVKD. V lost 5 bases to trimming and J lost 5 bases; unmatched junction nucleotides: 9. This chain's CDR3 is CAISQPGQGRDEQYF. CDR3 sequence (DNA): TGTGCCATCAGTCAACCGGGACAGGGGCGAGACGAGCAGTACTTC.

This clonotype was seen at least ten times. This chain connects TRBV6-2 or TRBV6-3 to TRBJ2-1; D not resolved. The CDR3 runs to 13 residues. Trimming pared 6 bases from V and 15 bases from J, leaving 21 bases between. Germline CDR1 is MNHEY and CDR2 is SVGEGT. This CDR3 reads CASSSGPIGNPFF. The CDR3 nucleotides are TGTGCCAGCAGCTCCGGGCCCATCGGTAATCCGTTCTTC.

Of note for this clonotype: This may be a read error: a much more frequent sequence differs by one nucleotide. The genes are TRBV12-3 or TRBV12-4 and TRBJ1-1; tentatively, D is TRBD1 (6 bases). With 3 bases removed from V and 7 bases from J, the gap between germline ends came to 15 bases. The CDR3 length is 14 residues. CDR3 amino acids: CASSLRQARNEAFF. The CDR3 nucleotides read TGTGCCAGCAGTTTGCGACAGGCACGGAATGAAGCTTTCTTT.

The chain links TRBV11-2 to TRBJ1-1; D gene ambiguous. Trimming removed 4 bases from V and 1 base from J, with 10 bases in between. The CDR3 is 14 residues long. Per germline, CDR1 SGHAT and CDR2 FQNNGV. The CDR3 loop is CASSSRLENTEAFF. CDR3 nucleotide sequence: TGTGCCAGCAGCTCACGGCTAGAGAACACTGAAGCTTTCTTT.

Many counts were recorded for this clonotype. This chain connects TRBV12-5 to TRBJ2-6; the D is unclear. CDR1 and CDR2 from the germline V gene are LGHNT and FRNRAP. V dropped 5 bases and J dropped 1 base, with 12 bases sitting between them. The CDR3 sequence is 16 residues long. CDR3 loop: CASGIRHGSGANVLTF. The CDR3 nucleotides are TGTGCTAGTGGTATACGCCACGGTTCTGGGGCCAACGTCCTGACTTTC.

The rearrangement joins TRBV9 to TRBJ2-7; no definite D call. Germline V CDR1 and CDR2: SGDLS, YYNGEE. CDR3 size: 14 residues. Trimming cost V 1 base and J 4 bases, with 12 bases left between them. In DNA form, the CDR3 reads TGTGCCAGCAGCGTAAATTATGCTGATTACGAGCAGTACTTC. Translation gives CASSVNYADYEQYF.

This clonotype occurred a few times. This chain's CDR3 is CASSFPNPDGTGIRYSNQPQHF. The CDR3 nucleotides read TGTGCCAGCAGTTTCCCAAACCCCGACGGGACAGGGATCCGGTATAGCAATCAGCCCCAGCATTTT. The V call is TRBV6-2 or TRBV6-3, the J call TRBJ1-5; TRBD1 matches 9 bases. The CDR3 covers 22 residues. J gave up 0 bases and V 4 bases, and 22 bases lay outside the gene matches. Germline CDR1 and CDR2: MNHEY and SVGEGT.

This clonotype was seen many times. The chain recombines TRBV5-6 with TRBJ1-6, with D possibly TRBD1 on 6 matching bases. V dropped 5 bases and J dropped 2 bases, with 14 bases sitting between them. The germline CDR1 and CDR2 sequences are SGHDT and YYEEEE. This CDR3 has 16 residues. CDR3 in DNA: TGTGCCAGCAGGGGACGGGACAACCCCTATAATTCACCCCTCCACTTT. Amino acid sequence: CASRGRDNPYNSPLHF.

This clonotype was detected ten times or more. This rearrangement joins TRBV29-1 to TRBJ2-3; the D gene is possibly TRBD1 (6 bases). V was clipped by 6 bases and J by 4 bases, with 14 bases between them. Per germline, CDR1 SQVTM and CDR2 ANQGSEA. This CDR3 is built from 13 residues. CDR3 sequence: CSVEQGYPDTQYF. In nucleotides, the CDR3 is TGCAGCGTGGAACAGGGTTACCCAGATACGCAGTATTTT.

This clonotype occurred a few times. The genes are TRBV3-1 and TRBJ2-1; no firm D call. The CDR3 is made up of 15 amino acids. The V gene lost 6 bases and the J gene lost 3 bases, with 15 bases spanning the gap. CDR1 is LGHDT, CDR2 YNNKEL, per germline (reference sequence). The CDR3 DNA is TGTGCCAGCAGTCCCGCGTCCCCGAGCTACAATGAGCAGTTCTTC. This codes for CASSPASPSYNEQFF.

This clonotype came up a few times. The V and J genes are TRBV7-2 and TRBJ2-3; either TRBD1 or TRBD2 may fit D (6 bases each). This CDR3 spans 15 amino acids. Trimming took off 5 bases at V and 4 bases at J, with 16 bases between the two ends. Germline-derived CDR1 and CDR2 are SGHTA and FQGNSA. The CDR3 DNA reads as TGTGCCAGCAGCCCGACTAGGGCAGGGGCAGATACGCAGTATTTT. This codes for CASSPTRAGADTQYF.

This clonotype was seen only a few times. V is TRBV7-2 and J is TRBJ1-1; 9 bases match TRBD1. V trimming: 4 bases; J trimming: 4 bases; junction bases outside the gene matches: 7. The CDR3 runs to 15 residues. The germline V gene encodes CDR1 SGHTA and CDR2 FQGNSA. The CDR3 DNA sequence: TGTGCCAGCAGCTCACAGGGGGCAGGTTTCACTGAAGCTTTCTTT. Its translation: CASSSQGAGFTEAFF.

Notes on this clonotype: Given a far larger clone just one base away, this is likely a sequencing read error. The V call is TRBV7-9, the J call TRBJ2-3; D remains unclear. Germline-derived CDR1 and CDR2 are SEHNR and FQNEAQ (reference sequence). CDR3 length equals 12 residues. Trimming removed 7 bases from V and 0 bases from J, with 5 bases in between. The CDR3: CASNPSTDTQYF. The CDR3 coding sequence is TGTGCCAGCAACCCTAGCACAGATACGCAGTATTTT. The full variable domain, rest sourced from reference TRBV7-9 and TRBJ2-3, is DTGVSQNPRHKITKRGQNVTFRCDPISEHNRLYWYRQTLGQGPEFLTYFQNEAQLEKSRLLSDRFSAERPKGSFSTLEIQRTEQGDSAMYLCASNPSTDTQYFGPGTRLTVL.

This clonotype was counted ten times or more. The chain has TRBV5-4 and TRBJ2-1, with 8 bases lining up with TRBD1. The trim removed 3 bases at V and 7 bases at J, leaving 9 bases unmatched. Germline V CDR1 and CDR2: SGHNT, YYREEE (reference sequence). CDR3 length: 15 residues. The CDR3 coding sequence is TGTGCCAGCAGCTCCACGACAGGGGAGCAAAATGAGCAGTTCTTC. Encoded protein: CASSSTTGEQNEQFF. The whole variable domain, remainder taken from reference TRBV5-4 and TRBJ2-1, is ETGVTQSPTHLIKTRGQQVTLRCSSQSGHNTVSWYQQALGQGPQFIFQYYREEENGRGNFPPRFSGLQFPNYSSELNVNALELDDSALYLCASSSTTGEQNEQFFGPGTRLTVL.

This chain uses TRBV18 with TRBJ1-5; D remains unclear. Trimming shortened V by 3 bases and J by 5 bases, and 8 bases separated the two germline ends. Germline V CDR1 and CDR2: KGHSH, LQKENI. This CDR3 contains 13 residues. In DNA form, the CDR3 reads TGTGCCAGCTCACCGGACGAGGATCAGCCCCAGCATTTT. Translated: CASSPDEDQPQHF.